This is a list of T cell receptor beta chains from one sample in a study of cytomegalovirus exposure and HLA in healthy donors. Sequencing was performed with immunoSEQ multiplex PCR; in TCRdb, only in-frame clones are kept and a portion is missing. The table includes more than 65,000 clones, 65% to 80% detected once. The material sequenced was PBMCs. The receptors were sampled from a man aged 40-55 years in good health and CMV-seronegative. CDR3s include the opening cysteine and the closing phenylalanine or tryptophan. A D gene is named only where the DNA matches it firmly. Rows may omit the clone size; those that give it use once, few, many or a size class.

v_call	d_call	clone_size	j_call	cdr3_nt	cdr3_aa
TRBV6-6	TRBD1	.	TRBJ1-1	TGTGCCAGCAGTCGACAGGGAATGGGCACTGAAGCTTTCTTT	CASSRQGMGTEAFF
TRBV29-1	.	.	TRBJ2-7	TGCAGCGTTGAAGATCTTGATATAAATTGGGGCAGGGCCTCCTACGAGCAGTACTTC	CSVEDLDINWGRASYEQYF
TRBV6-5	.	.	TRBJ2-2	TGTGCCAGCACCCCGGCGAACACCGGGGAGCTGTTTTTT	CASTPANTGELFF
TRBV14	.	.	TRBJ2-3	TGTGCCAGCAGCCAAGTAATAGCCGTTAGAGGATCAGATACGCAGTATTTT	CASSQVIAVRGSDTQYF
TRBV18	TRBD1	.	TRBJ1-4	TGTGCCAGCTCACCAAGGACAGGGTGGGGTGAAAAACTGTTTTTT	CASSPRTGWGEKLFF
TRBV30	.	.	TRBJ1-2	TGTGCCTGGAGTGGAGGGCAGAACTATGGCTACACCTTC	CAWSGGQNYGYTF
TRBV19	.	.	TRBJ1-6	TGTGCCAGTAGTATAACCGGCGAGGATTCACCCCTCCACTTT	CASSITGEDSPLHF
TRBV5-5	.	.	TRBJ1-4	TGTGCCAGCAGCTTGTATTCAGGGAGGACGGAAAAACTGTTTTTT	CASSLYSGRTEKLFF
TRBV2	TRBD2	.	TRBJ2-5	TGTGCCAGCAGCCGGACTAGCGGGGAAGAGACCCAGTACTTC	CASSRTSGEETQYF
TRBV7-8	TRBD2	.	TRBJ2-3	TGTGCCAGCAGCTTACGGCGGGGGGCAGATACGCAGTATTTT	CASSLRRGADTQYF
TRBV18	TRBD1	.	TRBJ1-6	TGTGCCAGCTCACCGACAGGGGTCGATTCACCCCTCCACTTT	CASSPTGVDSPLHF
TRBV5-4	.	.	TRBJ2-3	TGTGCCAGCTCGGAGAAGGAGCAGTCCACAGATACGCAGTATTTT	CASSEKEQSTDTQYF
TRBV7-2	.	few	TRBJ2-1	TGTGCCAGCAGCCACCGGAGTGGCGGGGGCCACAATGAGCAGTTCTTC	CASSHRSGGGHNEQFF
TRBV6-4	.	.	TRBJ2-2	TGTGCCAGCAGTCACAGTGAGTCCGGGGAGCTGTTTTTT	CASSHSESGELFF
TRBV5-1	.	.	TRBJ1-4	TGCGCCAGCAGCTTGGGTAGGGCAGGGGAAAAACTGTTTTTT	CASSLGRAGEKLFF
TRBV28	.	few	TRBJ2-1	TGTGCCAGCAGACCAGACGGGAATAGCAATGAGCAGTTCTTC	CASRPDGNSNEQFF
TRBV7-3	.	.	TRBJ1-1	TGTGCCAGCAGCTGGCAGGGAAGGTGGGCTTTCTTT	CASSWQGRWAFF
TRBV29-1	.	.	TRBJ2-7	TGCAGCGTTGGGGGAGCACTCTCCTACGAGCAGTACTTC	CSVGGALSYEQYF
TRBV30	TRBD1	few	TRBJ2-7	TGTGCCTGGGAAAGGGGGCGCGGGCAGTACTTC	CAWERGRGQYF
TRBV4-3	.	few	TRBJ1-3	TGCGCCAGCAGCCAAGTAAACTTGGTGTCTGGAAACACCATATATTTT	CASSQVNLVSGNTIYF
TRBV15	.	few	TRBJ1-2	TGTGCCACCAGCAGAGGAGAGGCGGGCTATGGCTACACCTTC	CATSRGEAGYGYTF
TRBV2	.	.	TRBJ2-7	TGTGCCAGCAGTGAGTACTACGAGCAGTACTTC	CASSEYYEQYF
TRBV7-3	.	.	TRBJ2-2	TGTGCCAGCAGCTTAATTGAGGGCGGGGAGCTGTTTTTT	CASSLIEGGELFF
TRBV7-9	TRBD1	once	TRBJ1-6	TGTGCCAGCAGCTCGGACAGGGCCCTTCCCGTACCCCTCCACTTT	CASSSDRALPVPLHF
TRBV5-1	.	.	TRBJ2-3	TGCGCCAGCAGCGCCGGAGAGCCTCCGGGTACGCAGTATTTT	CASSAGEPPGTQYF
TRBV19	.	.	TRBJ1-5	TGTGCCAGTAGTATTCAACGACAAAGCAATCAGCCCCAGCATTTT	CASSIQRQSNQPQHF
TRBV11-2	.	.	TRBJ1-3	TGTGCCAGCAGCTCGGGAACGGGAAACACCATATATTTT	CASSSGTGNTIYF
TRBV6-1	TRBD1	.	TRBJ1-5	TGTGCCAGCAGTGAAGAGCCCAGGGGGAGCAATCAGCCCCAGCATTTT	CASSEEPRGSNQPQHF
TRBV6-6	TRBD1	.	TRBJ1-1	TGTGCCAGCAGTTACCGACAGGGTCGGACTGAAGCTTTCTTT	CASSYRQGRTEAFF
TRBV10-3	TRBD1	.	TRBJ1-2	TGTGCCGTCACACAGGGGGATCACTATGGCTACACCTTC	CAVTQGDHYGYTF
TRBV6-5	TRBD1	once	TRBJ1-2	TGTGCCAGCAGCCCCGGACAGGGATACTATGGCTACACCTTC	CASSPGQGYYGYTF
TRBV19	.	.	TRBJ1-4	TGTGCCAGTAGACAGGCTGAACATGAAAAACTGTTTTTT	CASRQAEHEKLFF
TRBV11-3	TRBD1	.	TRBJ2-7	TGTGCCAGCAGCTCGGGGACAGGGGTGAGTGAGCAGTACTTC	CASSSGTGVSEQYF
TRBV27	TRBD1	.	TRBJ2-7	TGTGCCAGCAGTTTATCCGGGACAGGGGCAGGGGAGCAGTACTTC	CASSLSGTGAGEQYF
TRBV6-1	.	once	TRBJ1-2	TGTGCCAGCAGTGAGGTCGGCAGGGACTACACCTTC	CASSEVGRDYTF
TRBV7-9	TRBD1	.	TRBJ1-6	TGTGCCAGCAGCCACCGGGACAGGGCTACACCCCTCCACTTT	CASSHRDRATPLHF
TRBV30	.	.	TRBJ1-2	TGTGCCTGGAGTGTTTGGGGGGGGCAGGACTATGGCTACACCTTC	CAWSVWGGQDYGYTF
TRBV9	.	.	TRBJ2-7	TGTGCCAGCAGCGTAGGACAGAGCTACGAGCAGTACTTC	CASSVGQSYEQYF
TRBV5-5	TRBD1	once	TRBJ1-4	TGTGCCAGCAGCCCTCAGGGGGCAGATGAAAAACTGTTTTTT	CASSPQGADEKLFF
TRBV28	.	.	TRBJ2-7	TGTGCCAGCAGTTTGCAACGGTCCAACGAGCAGTACTTC	CASSLQRSNEQYF
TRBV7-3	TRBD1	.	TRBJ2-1	TGTGCCAGCAGCCGTGGACAGGGAAGTTGGGGTGAGCAGTTCTTC	CASSRGQGSWGEQFF
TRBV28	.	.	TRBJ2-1	TGTGCCAGCAGCTCGTATCTCGAAGGACAGTTCTACAATGAGCAGTTCTTC	CASSSYLEGQFYNEQFF
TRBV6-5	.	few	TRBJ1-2	TGTGCCAGCAGTTCGCAGGGCCCCCATGGCTACACCTTC	CASSSQGPHGYTF
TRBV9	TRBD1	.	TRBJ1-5	TGTGCCAGCAGCGTATCCGGGACAGACACACCCCAGCATTTT	CASSVSGTDTPQHF
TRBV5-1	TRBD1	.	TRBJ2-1	TGCGCCAGCAGCTTGGCCGGGACAGGGCGGCATGAGCAGTTCTTC	CASSLAGTGRHEQFF
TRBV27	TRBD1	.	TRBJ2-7	TGTGCCAGCAGTCAGGACAGGACCCTATCCTACGAGCAGTACTTC	CASSQDRTLSYEQYF
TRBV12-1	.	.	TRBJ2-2	TGTGCCAGCAGCTCTCAGGGGGCGCGCACCGGGGAGCTGTTTTTT	CASSSQGARTGELFF
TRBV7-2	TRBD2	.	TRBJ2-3	TGTGCCAGCAGCTTTTTTTCGGGGGGGCTTGGAGATACGCAGTATTTT	CASSFFSGGLGDTQYF
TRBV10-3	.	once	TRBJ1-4	TGTGCCATCAGTGAGAAAGGGGGGGCGAGGGGTAATGAAAAACTGTTTTTT	CAISEKGGARGNEKLFF
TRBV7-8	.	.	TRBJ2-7	TGTGCCAGCAGCTTATCCGTTTTGGAGCAGTACTTC	CASSLSVLEQYF
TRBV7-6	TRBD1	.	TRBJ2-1	TGTGCCAGCAGCTTAGCGGGACAGGGGTACAATGAGCAGTTCTTC	CASSLAGQGYNEQFF
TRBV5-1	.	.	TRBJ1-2	TGCGCCAGCAGCTTATCGACAGACCTCTATGGCTACACCTTC	CASSLSTDLYGYTF
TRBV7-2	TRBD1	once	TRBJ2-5	TGTGCCAGCAGCTCCAACAGGGGAAAGGAGACCCAGTACTTC	CASSSNRGKETQYF
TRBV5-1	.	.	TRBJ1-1	TGCGCCAGCAGCTTGGACAGAGCGAACACTGAAGCTTTCTTT	CASSLDRANTEAFF
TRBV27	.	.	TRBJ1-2	TGTGCCAGCAGTTTATCCCCCGCAGGGGTCTATGGCTACACCTTC	CASSLSPAGVYGYTF